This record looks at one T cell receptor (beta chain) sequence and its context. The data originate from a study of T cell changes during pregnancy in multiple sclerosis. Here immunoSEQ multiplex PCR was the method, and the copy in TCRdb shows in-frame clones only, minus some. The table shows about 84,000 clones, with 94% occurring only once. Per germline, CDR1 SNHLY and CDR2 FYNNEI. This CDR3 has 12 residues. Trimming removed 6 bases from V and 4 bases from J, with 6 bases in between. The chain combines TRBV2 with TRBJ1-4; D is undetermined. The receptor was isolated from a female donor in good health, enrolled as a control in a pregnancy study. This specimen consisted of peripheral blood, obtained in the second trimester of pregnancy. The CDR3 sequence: CASREINEKLFF. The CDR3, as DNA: TGTGCCAGCAGGGAGATTAATGAAAAACTGTTTTTT. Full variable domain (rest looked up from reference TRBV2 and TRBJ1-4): EPEVTQTPSHQVTQMGQEVILRCVPISNHLYFYWYRQILGQKVEFLVSFYNNEISEKSEIFDDQFSVERPDGSNFTLKIRSTKLEDSAMYFCASREINEKLFFGSGTQLSVL.